The 30 T cell receptor beta chains below were found in one sample sequenced in a study of T cell responses to AZD1222 COVID-19 vaccine. The method was immunoSEQ multiplex PCR; TCRdb's version includes in-frame clones alone and lacks a portion of them. There are about 110,000 clones in the sample; 70% to 90% occur only once, and 15% lies in the top ten. The specimen comprised peripheral blood, sampled 28 days after the second AZD1222 dose. The origin of the receptors is an adult who received the AZD1222 COVID-19 vaccine.

The chain has TRBV5-5 and TRBJ2-3, with D tentatively TRBD2 (6 bases). CDR3 length: 14 residues. Germline values: CDR1 SGHKS, CDR2 YYEKEE (reference sequence). Trimming left V 4 bases short and J 9 bases short, with 18 bases between. The CDR3 region is CASSQDGSWATQYF. In DNA form, the CDR3 reads TGTGCCAGCAGCCAGGACGGGAGCTGGGCGACGCAGTATTTT.

The V gene is TRBV12-3 or TRBV12-4, the J gene TRBJ2-5; a weak D match, TRBD1 (5 bases). CDR3 size: 11 residues. The V and J ends lost 5 bases and 4 bases respectively, with 5 bases between them. The CDR3 nucleotides are TGTGCCAGCAGTACAGGAGAGACCCAGTACTTC. Protein product: CASSTGETQYF.

The chain couples TRBV2 to TRBJ2-2, with TRBD1 as a possible D gene (5 bases). In germline, CDR1 is SNHLY, CDR2 FYNNEI. The V and J ends lost 10 bases and 7 bases respectively, with 10 bases between them. This CDR3 has 11 residues. In DNA, the CDR3 is TGTGCCACCGCAGGGTTCGGGGAGCTGTTTTTT. Amino acid sequence: CATAGFGELFF.

The chain couples TRBV19 to TRBJ2-3, with TRBD2 matching 7 bases. Germline V gives CDR1 LNHDA, CDR2 SQIVND (reference sequence). The V gene end was trimmed by 6 bases and the J gene end by 5 bases; junction bases not matched to a gene: 8. The CDR3 loop spans 14 amino acids. The CDR3 is CASSETGGRDTQYF. The CDR3, as DNA: TGTGCCAGTAGCGAAACGGGAGGAAGAGATACGCAGTATTTT.

This clone occurred once. The V gene is TRBV19, the J gene TRBJ1-3; the match to TRBD1 covers 7 bases. J gave up 6 bases and V 8 bases, and 13 bases lay outside the gene matches. The germline gives CDR1 LNHDA, CDR2 SQIVND (reference sequence). CDR3 length: 15 residues. CDR3 in DNA: TGTGCCAGTCGACAGGGAAGCTACGATCTAAACACCATATATTTT. The encoded protein is CASRQGSYDLNTIYF.

The chain recombines TRBV25-1 with TRBJ1-1; no clear D gene. V lost 7 bases to trimming and J lost 1 base, with 10 bases between them. The germline V gene has CDR1 MGHDK and CDR2 SYGVNS. CDR3 size: 13 residues. The CDR3, as DNA: TGTGCCAGCAAGGTTGGAGCGAACACTGAAGCTTTCTTT. Protein: CASKVGANTEAFF.

The rearrangement joins TRBV3-1 (or the pseudogene TRBV3-2) to TRBJ1-2; D call uncertain. The V gene lost 0 bases and the J gene lost 7 bases, with 15 bases spanning the gap. Germline lookup yields CDR1 LGHDT and CDR2 YNNKEL (reference sequence). The CDR3 loop spans 15 amino acids. The CDR3 coding sequence is TGTGCCAGCAGCCAAGATATAGGGTCAGTCGCTGGCTACACCTTC. This codes for CASSQDIGSVAGYTF.

This chain joins TRBV28 and TRBJ2-1; no firm D call. The CDR3 loop spans 14 amino acids. Trimming cost V 3 bases and J 3 bases, with 9 bases left between them. The germline V gene has CDR1 MDHEN and CDR2 SYDVKM. In DNA form, the CDR3 reads TGTGCCAGCAGTTTTGGCAGAGACTACAATGAGCAGTTCTTC. This sequence encodes CASSFGRDYNEQFF. Drawing the rest from reference TRBV28 and TRBJ2-1, the complete variable domain is DVKVTQSSRYLVKRTGEKVFLECVQDMDHENMFWYRQDPGLGLRLIYFSYDVKMKEKGDIPEGYSVSREKKERFSLILESASTNQTSMYLCASSFGRDYNEQFFGPGTRLTVL.

This clone qualifies as medium-sized (0.01 to 0.1%). The V gene is TRBV9, the J gene TRBJ2-7; D is possibly TRBD1 (6 bases). Deletions cut 0 bases from V and 3 bases from J, with 13 bases between. Germline loops: CDR1 SGDLS, CDR2 YYNGEE. The CDR3 is 15 residues long. CDR3 amino acids: CASSVVAGAGYEQYF. The CDR3 DNA sequence: TGTGCCAGCAGCGTAGTGGCAGGGGCGGGCTACGAGCAGTACTTC. Variable domain in full (rest from reference TRBV9 and TRBJ2-7): DSGVTQTPKHLITATGQRVTLRCSPRSGDLSVYWYQQSLDQGLQFLIQYYNGEERAKGNILERFSAQQFPDLHSELNLSSLELGDSALYFCASSVVAGAGYEQYFGPGTRLTVT.

CDR3 sequence reads: CASSAWDRANRGGYTF. The DNA of the CDR3 is TGTGCCAGCAGCGCCTGGGACAGGGCCAACCGAGGTGGCTACACCTTC. The rearrangement joins TRBV7-9 to TRBJ1-2; 9 bases fit TRBD1. Germline assignment: CDR1 SEHNR and CDR2 FQNEAQ (reference sequence). This CDR3 spans 16 amino acids. V lost 5 bases and J lost 7; bases outside the gene matches: 14.

V is TRBV7-8 and J is TRBJ2-2; D possibly matches TRBD1 or TRBD2 (5 bases each). Per the germline V gene, CDR1 is SGHVS and CDR2 is FQNEAQ. V was pared by 5 bases and J by 5 bases, with 21 bases between. The length of the CDR3 is 17 residues. In DNA, the CDR3 is TGTGCCAGCAGCCCCGGGGATGGGTGGGGCTATACCGGGGAGCTGTTTTTT. Its protein is CASSPGDGWGYTGELFF.

J is TRBJ2-1 and V is TRBV7-9, with 11 bases identical to TRBD2. This CDR3 has 16 amino acids. Germline loops: CDR1 SEHNR, CDR2 FQNEAQ (reference sequence). The ends lost 0 bases at V and 15 bases at J; junction bases unmatched: 13. CDR3 amino acids: CASSLAPGLADFIPFF. The CDR3 DNA reads TGTGCCAGCAGCTTAGCGCCGGGACTAGCGGACTTCATACCGTTCTTC.

V usage is TRBV3-1 (or the pseudogene TRBV3-2) and J usage is TRBJ1-2; tentatively, D is TRBD1 (5 bases). There are 16 residues in the CDR3. V gave up 0 bases and J gave up 4 bases, with 15 bases separating them. CDR1 LGHDT and CDR2 YNNKEL come from the germline V gene (reference sequence). This CDR3 is CASSQDTGETGYGYTF. CDR3 bases: TGTGCCAGCAGCCAAGATACGGGGGAGACTGGCTATGGCTACACCTTC.

The rearrangement links TRBV28 to TRBJ2-7, with D tentatively TRBD2 (6 bases). Trimming removed 1 base from V and 6 bases from J, with 7 bases in between. CDR3 size: 12 residues. Germline assignment: CDR1 MDHEN and CDR2 SYDVKM. The CDR3 bases are TGTGCCAGCAGTTTATTGGGGGGCGAGCAGTACTTC. This codes for CASSLLGGEQYF.

J is TRBJ2-1 and V is TRBV6-1; TRBD1 matches at 7 bases. Trimming removed 1 base from V and 4 bases from J; junction bases left unmatched: 10. The CDR3 totals 17 residues. Per the germline V gene, CDR1 is MNHNS and CDR2 is SASEGT. The CDR3 region is CASSEGAFPGQYNEQFF. The CDR3 DNA follows: TGTGCCAGCAGTGAAGGTGCGTTTCCGGGACAGTACAATGAGCAGTTCTTC.

V and J are TRBV7-8 and TRBJ2-5; 9 bases are shared with TRBD2. The junction had 6 bases not matched to a gene; V was cut back by 1 base and J by 0 bases. Germline CDR1 SGHVS, CDR2 FQNEAQ. The CDR3 runs to 17 residues. The CDR3 sequence is CASSLGISGGYQETQYF. The CDR3 nucleotides are TGTGCCAGCAGCTTAGGGATTAGCGGGGGCTACCAAGAGACCCAGTACTTC. Supplemented by reference TRBV7-8 and TRBJ2-5, the full variable domain reads GAGVSQSPRYKVAKRGQDVALRCDPISGHVSLFWYQQALGQGPEFLTYFQNEAQLDKSGLPSDRFFAERPEGSVSTLKIQRTQQEDSAVYLCASSLGISGGYQETQYFGPGTRLLVL.

This sequence joins TRBV6-5 and TRBJ1-1; TRBD1 aligns across 8 bases. Trimming at V came to 0 bases and at J to 4 bases, leaving 4 bases not matched to a gene. Germline loops: CDR1 MNHEY, CDR2 SVGAGI. The CDR3 is 15 residues long. CDR3 sequence: CASSYSQGATTEAFF. The CDR3 DNA reads TGTGCCAGCAGTTACTCGCAGGGGGCGACCACTGAAGCTTTCTTT.

The J gene is TRBJ1-6, the V gene TRBV24-1; D possibly corresponds to TRBD1 (6 bases). Germline CDR1 reads KGHDR; CDR2 reads SFDVKD. The ends were cut back, 6 bases at V and 9 bases at J, with 11 bases in the middle. The length of the CDR3 is 13 residues. CDR3: CATSSGTTSPLHF. In DNA form, the CDR3 reads TGTGCCACCAGTTCCGGGACAACTTCACCCCTCCACTTT.

The rearrangement joins TRBV10-3 to TRBJ2-5, with 15 bases aligning to TRBD2. In germline, CDR1 is ENHRY, CDR2 SYGVKD. The V and J ends lost 8 bases and 4 bases, in that order; junction bases with no gene match: 5. CDR3 length: 15 residues. The CDR3 DNA follows: TGTGCCATCGCCGGGGGACTAGCGGGAGGAGAGACCCAGTACTTC. Encoded protein: CAIAGGLAGGETQYF.

The chain links TRBV6-1 to TRBJ1-5; no clear D. The germline V and J ends were trimmed by 2 bases and 3 bases, with 11 bases remaining between them. This CDR3 is built from 15 residues. CDR1 is MNHNS and CDR2 is SASEGT in the germline V gene. In DNA form, the CDR3 reads TGTGCCAGCAGTGAATGGGCCCAGAACAATCAGCCCCAGCATTTT. It codes for CASSEWAQNNQPQHF.

The V gene is TRBV5-1, the J gene TRBJ2-5; 9 bases agree with TRBD1. The junction had 8 bases not matched to a gene; V was cut back by 4 bases and J by 1 base. The CDR3 extends over 16 amino acids. Germline lookup yields CDR1 SGHRS and CDR2 YFSETQ. The DNA for the CDR3 is TGCGCCAGCAGCCTAGGGACAGGGCTCTTCCAAGAGACCCAGTACTTC. This sequence encodes CASSLGTGLFQETQYF.

The chain is built from TRBV7-8 and TRBJ2-1, with no clear D. The germline V and J ends were trimmed by 4 bases and 12 bases, with 7 bases remaining between them. The CDR3 spans 10 residues. Germline loops: CDR1 SGHVS, CDR2 FQNEAQ. CDR3 residues: CASSSHPQFF. As DNA, the CDR3 is TGTGCCAGCAGCTCCCATCCGCAGTTCTTC.

The chain joins TRBV24-1 to TRBJ2-2; D unclear. V was cut by 4 bases and J by 1 base, with 6 bases left in between. The V gene's germline CDR1 is KGHDR and CDR2 SFDVKD. This CDR3 region has 14 residues. Here the CDR3 DNA reads TGTGCCACCAGTGAGTCAGGGAACACCGGGGAGCTGTTTTTT. Protein product: CATSESGNTGELFF.

The table lists this clone with a count of one. At one boundary the junction diverges from the germline segment, which might be a read error. The chain employs TRBV27 and TRBJ1-2; weak D call: TRBD1 (6 bases). The CDR3 spans 13 residues. Germline CDR1 MNHEY, CDR2 SMNVEV (reference sequence). CDR3 in DNA: TGTGCCAGCAGTCCCCTCGCTCCGGGACAACATGTTTTC. It specifies CASSPLAPGQHVF.

This chain uses TRBV27 with TRBJ2-5; possibly TRBD2 for D (5 bases). The germline gives CDR1 MNHEY, CDR2 SMNVEV (reference sequence). This CDR3 comprises 13 residues. V lost 1 base to trimming and J lost 4 bases, with 7 bases between them. Here the CDR3 reads CASSLLGRETQYF. DNA for the CDR3: TGTGCCAGCAGTTTATTGGGGAGAGAGACCCAGTACTTC.

The chain couples TRBV3-1 (or the pseudogene TRBV3-2) to TRBJ1-4; no clear D gene. The germline gives CDR1 LGHDT, CDR2 YNNKEL (reference sequence). Trimming stripped 4 bases from V and 3 bases from J, with 12 bases between. There are 15 residues in the CDR3. The CDR3 DNA sequence: TGTGCCAGCAGCCCCCTGAACGGCCCTAATGAAAAACTGTTTTTT. Protein sequence: CASSPLNGPNEKLFF.

This CDR3 reads CASSTSLPGQGALHPGELFF. The CDR3 DNA is TGTGCCAGCAGTACCTCTCTACCGGGACAGGGGGCGCTGCACCCCGGGGAGCTGTTTTTT. The chain links TRBV28 to TRBJ2-2; 12 nucleotides agree with TRBD1. The junction had 19 bases not matched to a gene; V was cut back by 5 bases and J by 6 bases. The CDR3 totals 20 residues. Germline assignment: CDR1 MDHEN and CDR2 SYDVKM.

The chain couples TRBV7-8 to TRBJ1-2; no clear D gene. Per germline, CDR1 SGHVS and CDR2 FQNEAQ. This CDR3 spans 14 amino acids. The V end was cut by 6 bases, the J end by 7 bases, with 18 bases between. CDR3 residues: CASSRSEVVLGYTF. DNA of the CDR3: TGTGCCAGCAGTCGAAGTGAGGTAGTACTTGGCTACACCTTC.

The chain couples TRBV11-1 to TRBJ1-1; the match to TRBD1 covers 7 bases. The ends lost 5 bases at V and 0 bases at J; junction bases unmatched: 3. Per germline, CDR1 SGHAT and CDR2 FQDESV (reference sequence). There are 14 residues in the CDR3. This CDR3 is CASSRDSMNTEAFF. The CDR3 nucleotides read TGTGCCAGCAGCCGGGACAGCATGAACACTGAAGCTTTCTTT. Using reference TRBV11-1 and TRBJ1-1 for the parts outside the CDR3, the full variable domain is EAEVAQSPRYKITEKSQAVAFWCDPISGHATLYWYRQILGQGPELLVQFQDESVVDDSQLPKDRFSAERLKGVDSTLKIQPAELGDSAMYLCASSRDSMNTEAFFGQGTRLTVV.

A note on this clone: A read error may produce the germline difference seen at one junction end. V and J are TRBV13 and TRBJ1-2; TRBD1 matches 7 bases. The CDR3 sequence is 17 residues long. Germline V gene lookup returns CDR1 PRHDT and CDR2 FYEKMQ (reference sequence). The CDR3 DNA follows: TGTACCAGCAGCTTAAGGGGGGCTACAGGGGCATACTATGGCTACACCTTC. This codes for CTSSLRGATGAYYGYTF.